One sample yielded the 9 T cell receptor beta chains listed below, sequenced in a study of read filtering for tumor transcriptome and immune sequencing. The library was built from 400 ng RNA with molecular barcoded adaptors for alpha/delta and beta/gamma chains. Each CDR3 protein is one row after TCRdb ran MiXCR on the reads. The data contain 90,000 to 95,000 distinct CDR3 sequences, 20% to 25% of them seen just once; the ten biggest clones take up roughly 10%. Sequenced input: a population of CD138-negative cells sorted from bone marrow. Receptors originate from a donor at least 40 years old with multiple myeloma.

The chain uses TRBV28 and TRBJ2-2; the match to TRBD2 covers 9 bases. J was trimmed by 5 bases and V by 8 bases; bases with no gene match: 9. The CDR3 has 15 amino acids. CDR1 MDHEN and CDR2 SYDVKM come from the germline V gene. CDR3 loop: CASFGGGAGTGELFF. The DNA of the CDR3 is TGTGCCAGCTTTGGCGGGGGGGCCGGAACCGGGGAGCTGTTTTTT.

Turning to this clonotype: This may come from a read error, since a much larger clone is one base off. The chain recombines TRBV3-1 with TRBJ2-2; D not resolved. This CDR3 comprises 16 residues. The ends were cut back, 4 bases at V and 1 base at J, with 13 bases in the middle. CDR1 is LGHDT and CDR2 is YNNKEL in the germline V gene (reference sequence). CDR3 sequence: CASSPQRTGNTGELFF. The CDR3 region has the DNA TGTGCCAGCAGCCCCCAAAGGACCGGGAACACCGGGGAGCTGTTTTTT.

This clonotype was picked up many times. The chain is built from TRBV4-2 and TRBJ2-7; a possible D gene is TRBD2 (5 bases). CDR3 length: 13 amino acids. Germline V gives CDR1 LGHNA, CDR2 YNFKEQ. The germline V and J ends were trimmed by 0 bases and 5 bases, with 8 bases remaining between them. For the CDR3, the DNA is TGTGCCAGCAGCCAAGATCGAGGGAACGAGCAGTACTTC. Its translation is CASSQDRGNEQYF.

In the case of this clonotype: Likely a read error: the CDR3 ends without its conserved phenylalanine or tryptophan. This chain uses TRBV7-7 with TRBJ2-3; TRBD2 matches 12 bases. The V gene's germline CDR1 is SSHAT and CDR2 FNYEAQ (reference sequence). J was trimmed by 5 bases and V by 11 bases; bases with no gene match: 2. This CDR3 comprises 12 residues. The CDR3 sequence: CAVGLAGDTQYL. The CDR3 nucleotides read TGTGCCGTGGGACTAGCGGGAGATACGCAGTATTTA.

This clonotype has a count of ten or more. The V gene is TRBV12-3 or TRBV12-4, the J gene TRBJ2-5; D is tentatively TRBD1 or TRBD2 (5 bases each). V shed 6 bases and J shed 4 bases, with 15 bases lying between them. This CDR3 is built from 14 residues. In nucleotides, the CDR3 is TGTGCCAGCAGCCTACGACGTGGGGGAGAGACCCAGTACTTC. It translates to CASSLRRGGETQYF.

This clonotype was detected ten times or more. V and J are TRBV5-4 and TRBJ1-2; D may be TRBD1 (6 bases). Germline CDR1 SGHNT, CDR2 YYREEE (reference sequence). V lost 4 bases and J 0 bases, leaving 10 bases between the germline ends. This CDR3 is built from 14 residues. CDR3 in DNA: TGTGCCAGCAGCAAAGGGGGAACTAACTATGGCTACACCTTC. Its protein is CASSKGGTNYGYTF. The full variable domain, in which reference TRBV5-4 and TRBJ1-2 provide the parts outside the CDR3, is ETGVTQSPTHLIKTRGQQVTLRCSSQSGHNTVSWYQQALGQGPQFIFQYYREEENGRGNFPPRFSGLQFPNYSSELNVNALELDDSALYLCASSKGGTNYGYTFGSGTRLTVV.

About this clonotype: The CDR3 carries no conserved terminal phenylalanine or tryptophan, so it likely arises from a read error. The chain employs TRBV5-1 and TRBJ2-7, with D hard to call. CDR1 is SGHRS, CDR2 YFSETQ, per germline. This CDR3 region has 13 residues. V gave up 3 bases and J gave up 6 bases, with 13 bases separating them. CDR3 DNA sequence: TGCGCCAGCAGCTCCATAATATCAACCGAGCAGTACCTC. This codes for CASSSIISTEQYL.

This clonotype was recorded at least ten times. This rearrangement joins TRBV7-9 to TRBJ1-5; D remains ambiguous. Trimming shortened V by 2 bases and J by 1 base, and 0 bases separated the two germline ends. Germline V gene lookup returns CDR1 SEHNR and CDR2 FQNEAQ (reference sequence). The CDR3 extends over 12 amino acids. The DNA for the CDR3 is TGTGCCAGCAGCTTAAGCAATCAGCCCCAGCATTTT. Protein sequence: CASSLSNQPQHF.

In the case of this clonotype: This may be a read error: a much more frequent sequence differs by one nucleotide. This rearrangement joins TRBV6-5 to TRBJ1-1, with unresolved D. The germline V and J ends were trimmed by 6 bases and 4 bases, with 12 bases remaining between them. CDR1 is MNHEY and CDR2 is SVGAGI in the germline V gene. The CDR3 totals 13 residues. Here the CDR3 reads CASRLGTATEAFF. The CDR3 DNA is TGTGCCAGCAGGCTCGGAACGGCCACTGAAGCTTTCTTT.